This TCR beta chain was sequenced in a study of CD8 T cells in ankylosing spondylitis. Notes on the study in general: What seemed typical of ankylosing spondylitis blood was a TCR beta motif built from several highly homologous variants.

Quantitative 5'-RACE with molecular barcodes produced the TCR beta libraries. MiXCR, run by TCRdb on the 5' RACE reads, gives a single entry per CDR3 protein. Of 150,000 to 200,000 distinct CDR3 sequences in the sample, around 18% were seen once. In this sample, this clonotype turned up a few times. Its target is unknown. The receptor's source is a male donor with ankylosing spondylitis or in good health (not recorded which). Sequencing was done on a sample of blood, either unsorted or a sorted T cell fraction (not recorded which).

The CDR3 region has the DNA TGTGCCAGCAGTCGGACTAGCGGGAGTAGGACCTACGAGCAGTACTTC. It yields the protein CASSRTSGSRTYEQYF. The rearrangement uses TRBV6-6 and TRBJ2-7, with 13 positions matching TRBD2. This CDR3 is built from 16 residues. With 5 bases clipped from V and 2 bases from J, the junction kept 6 bases outside the gene matches. CDR1 and CDR2 (germline): MNHNY, SVGAGI (reference sequence).